The 25 T cell receptor beta chains reported below all come from one sample, sequenced in a study of spatial heterogeneity in lung cancer. MiXCR was run by TCRdb on the 5' RACE reads, yielding one entry per CDR3 protein. The sample holds 30,000 to 40,000 distinct CDR3 sequences, roughly 5.6% seen once. Regarding time point: sample taken at primary tumor resection. Sequencing of whole RNA from tumor, nontumor lung or frozen PBMC involved no sorting. The sample consisted of PBMCs, taken at surgery. The origin of the receptors is a female donor with early-stage non-small cell lung cancer.

This clonotype came up many times. This sequence joins TRBV23-1 and TRBJ1-4; D might be TRBD1 (6 bases). TRBV23-1 counts as an open reading frame of uncertain function. Trimming removed 2 bases at V and 0 bases at J, with 19 bases between. This CDR3 contains 19 residues. This chain's CDR3 is CASSQPGHLRCATNEKLFF. In DNA, the CDR3 is TGCGCCAGCAGTCAACCGGGACACCTTCGATGTGCAACTAATGAAAAACTGTTTTTT.

This clonotype was found many times. The chain uses TRBV6-4 and TRBJ1-1, with D possibly matching TRBD1 (5 bases). With 8 bases removed from V and 4 bases from J, the gap between germline ends came to 14 bases. The CDR3 contains 13 residues. Germline CDR1 reads MRHNA; CDR2 reads SNTAGT. The CDR3 region is CASVRGTGTEAFF. The CDR3 DNA is TGTGCCAGCGTCCGCGGGACGGGCACTGAAGCTTTCTTT.

The rearrangement uses TRBV5-1 and TRBJ2-7; 8 bases fit TRBD1. V lost 1 base and J lost 5; bases outside the gene matches: 5. Germline CDR1 and CDR2: SGHRS and YFSETQ. CDR3 size: 14 residues. The CDR3 sequence: CASSLQGAPNEQYF. CDR3 in DNA: TGCGCCAGCAGCTTGCAGGGGGCGCCTAACGAGCAGTACTTC. Based on the CDR3 plus reference TRBV5-1 and TRBJ2-7, the full variable domain is KAGVTQTPRYLIKTRGQQVTLSCSPISGHRSVSWYQQTPGQGLQFLFEYFSETQRNKGNFPGRFSGRQFSNSRSEMNVSTLELGDSALYLCASSLQGAPNEQYFGPGTRLTVT.

This clonotype has a single count. This chain's CDR3 is CASTLSGGPYEQYF. The DNA for the CDR3 is TGTGCCAGCACTCTTAGCGGGGGACCCTACGAGCAGTACTTC. This chain links TRBV6-6 with TRBJ2-7; 9 bases line up with TRBD2. The trim removed 7 bases at V and 2 bases at J, leaving 6 bases unmatched. Germline CDR1 is MNHNY and CDR2 is SVGAGI (reference sequence). The CDR3 runs to 14 residues.

This clonotype was detected a few times. The chain has TRBV20-1 and TRBJ1-4; D gene uncertain. The CDR3 consists of 12 residues. V lost 7 bases and J lost 1, with 7 bases in between. Germline V lookup: CDR1 DFQATT, CDR2 SNEGSKA (reference sequence). CDR3 coding DNA: TGCAGTGTCGGGGTAACTAATGAAAAACTGTTTTTT. It encodes CSVGVTNEKLFF.

This clonotype was recorded at least ten times. This chain links TRBV5-1 with TRBJ1-2; 7 nucleotides agree with TRBD1. This CDR3 is built from 14 residues. The germline V gene has CDR1 SGHRS and CDR2 YFSETQ. V lost 5 bases and J lost 6; bases outside the gene matches: 10. CDR3 residues: CASRFQTGFDGYTF. The CDR3 DNA follows: TGCGCCAGCAGGTTTCAGACAGGGTTCGATGGCTACACCTTC.

This clonotype appeared a few times. V and J are TRBV2 and TRBJ1-5; D unresolved. In germline, CDR1 is SNHLY, CDR2 FYNNEI. V shed 4 bases and J shed 2 bases, with 12 bases lying between them. There are 15 residues in the CDR3. CDR3 protein: CASSAIPGGNQPQHF. The CDR3 nucleotides are TGTGCCAGCAGTGCGATTCCCGGGGGCAATCAGCCCCAGCATTTT.

Many counts were recorded for this clonotype. This sequence joins TRBV20-1 and TRBJ2-5; the D gene is possibly TRBD2 (6 bases). The length of the CDR3 is 14 residues. Germline loops: CDR1 DFQATT, CDR2 SNEGSKA (reference sequence). V lost 6 bases, J lost 2 bases, and 16 bases lay in between. The CDR3 loop reads CSARAWDSQETQYF. CDR3 in DNA: TGCAGTGCCAGGGCGTGGGACTCACAAGAGACCCAGTACTTC.

The rearrangement links TRBV12-3 or TRBV12-4 to TRBJ1-2; 8 bases align to TRBD1. The J segment lost 4 bases and the V segment lost 6 bases, leaving 7 bases of the junction unmatched. The CDR3 contains 14 residues. The CDR3 loop is CASRPTGEIYGYTF. CDR3 DNA: TGTGCCAGCAGGCCGACAGGGGAAATCTATGGCTACACCTTC.

This chain joins TRBV29-1 and TRBJ2-5; D is perhaps TRBD1 or TRBD2 (5 bases each). The CDR3 has 16 residues. Germline CDR1 reads SQVTM; CDR2 reads ANQGSEA. The V and J ends lost 6 bases and 4 bases respectively, with 24 bases between them. For the CDR3, the DNA is TGCAGCGTGGCCGTCGGGGCGGTCCTCCTTACAGAGACCCAGTACTTC. Amino acid sequence: CSVAVGAVLLTETQYF.

This clonotype was counted ten times or more. The J gene is TRBJ1-3, the V gene TRBV9; D not certain. V dropped 1 base and J dropped 0 bases, with 8 bases sitting between them. Germline V gives CDR1 SGDLS, CDR2 YYNGEE. There are 15 residues in the CDR3. CDR3: CASSVSASSGNTIYF. CDR3 DNA sequence: TGTGCCAGCAGCGTATCAGCGAGCTCTGGAAACACCATATATTTT.

There are many counts of this clonotype. The chain recombines TRBV6-5 with TRBJ1-1; D gene ambiguous. This CDR3 has 15 amino acids. V was pared by 6 bases and J by 1 base, with 15 bases between. The germline CDR1 and CDR2 sequences are MNHEY and SVGAGI. CDR3 DNA: TGTGCCAGCAGCCAAATGGGCGTGGGGAACACTGAAGCTTTCTTT. Translating it yields CASSQMGVGNTEAFF.

This clonotype was counted many times. This chain's CDR3 is CSARAMTGQTNTEAFF. Here the CDR3 DNA reads TGCAGTGCTAGAGCTATGACGGGACAAACGAACACTGAAGCTTTCTTT. The chain joins TRBV20-1 to TRBJ1-1; D perhaps matches TRBD1 (6 bases). CDR1 is DFQATT and CDR2 is SNEGSKA in the germline V gene (reference sequence). The V gene lost 1 base and the J gene lost 1 base, with 16 bases spanning the gap. CDR3 length: 16 amino acids.

The table lists this clonotype with many counts. V is TRBV6-2 or TRBV6-3 and J is TRBJ2-5; TRBD2 agrees at 11 bases. Per the germline V gene, CDR1 is MNHEY and CDR2 is SVGEGT. The length of the CDR3 is 14 residues. Trimming cost V 6 bases and J 5 bases; bases outside gene matches: 5. CDR3 in DNA: TGTGCCAGCAGAGGTAGCGGGGGGGCTGAGACCCAGTACTTC. This translates into CASRGSGGAETQYF.

The chain uses TRBV6-4 and TRBJ2-3; 10 nucleotides align to TRBD1. CDR3 length equals 15 residues. Germline-derived CDR1 and CDR2 are MRHNA and SNTAGT. After removal of 3 bases from V and 1 base from J, the junction contained 1 base not matched to a gene. In DNA form, the CDR3 reads TGTGCCAGCAGTGAAGGGACAGGGGGCACAGATACGCAGTATTTT. Translating it yields CASSEGTGGTDTQYF.

This clonotype has ten or more counts. The chain combines TRBV4-2 with TRBJ2-3; 10 nucleotides match TRBD2. The germline CDR1 and CDR2 sequences are LGHNA and YNFKEQ. This CDR3 is built from 16 residues. V shed 5 bases and J 0 bases; nucleotides not matched to a gene: 5. CDR3 region: CASSLLAGTSTDTQYF. CDR3 DNA: TGTGCCAGCAGCTTACTAGCGGGGACTAGCACAGATACGCAGTATTTT.

This clonotype showed up many times. This chain connects TRBV6-2 or TRBV6-3 to TRBJ2-1, with 7 nucleotides matching TRBD2. CDR1 is MNHEY and CDR2 is SVGEGT in the germline V gene. The CDR3 totals 13 residues. Trimming cost V 4 bases and J 4 bases; bases outside gene matches: 1. The CDR3 protein is CASSWGGYNEQFF. The CDR3 region has the DNA TGTGCCAGCAGTTGGGGGGGTTACAATGAGCAGTTCTTC.

There are many counts of this clonotype. The rearrangement joins TRBV20-1 to TRBJ2-5; D unresolved. Germline V lookup: CDR1 DFQATT, CDR2 SNEGSKA (reference sequence). The CDR3 sequence is 14 residues long. The V end lost 6 bases, the J end lost 1 base, and 15 bases lay between the germline ends. The CDR3 region is CSARHGQRQETQYF. The CDR3, as DNA: TGCAGTGCCAGGCATGGTCAGCGCCAAGAGACCCAGTACTTC.

Ten or more counts support this clonotype. This rearrangement joins TRBV30 to TRBJ1-2, with no clear D. Germline lookup yields CDR1 GTSNPN and CDR2 SVGIG (reference sequence). The CDR3 is 10 residues long. Trimming stripped 7 bases from V and 4 bases from J, with 7 bases between. Written as DNA, the CDR3 is TGTGCCTTAGGGAGCTATGGCTACACCTTC. This sequence encodes CALGSYGYTF.

In this sample, this clonotype turned up many times. This chain connects TRBV6-5 to TRBJ2-7; 7 bases map to TRBD1. Germline V CDR1 and CDR2: MNHEY, SVGAGI. CDR3 length equals 14 residues. V was clipped by 5 bases and J by 1 base; unmatched bases: 5. DNA of the CDR3: TGTGCCAGCAGTCCCGGGACAGCTTCCTACGAGCAGTACTTC. Translation gives CASSPGTASYEQYF.

This clonotype was detected many times. The rearrangement uses TRBV3-1 and TRBJ2-1, with 15 bases matching TRBD2. From germline, CDR1 is LGHDT and CDR2 YNNKEL (reference sequence). The CDR3 is 15 amino acids. With V trimmed by 5 bases and J by 7 bases, 3 bases remained unmatched. The CDR3 is CASSEGLAGGNEQFF. As DNA, the CDR3 is TGTGCCAGCAGCGAGGGACTAGCGGGGGGAAATGAGCAGTTCTTC.

The sample holds many counts of this clonotype. The genes are TRBV27 and TRBJ2-7; 8 bases are shared with TRBD2. The junction had 13 bases not matched to a gene; V was cut back by 3 bases and J by 6 bases. Germline values: CDR1 MNHEY, CDR2 SMNVEV (reference sequence). There are 16 residues in the CDR3. The CDR3 here is CASSLEPEGLDREQYF. Here the CDR3 DNA reads TGTGCCAGCAGTTTGGAACCGGAGGGACTAGATCGCGAGCAGTACTTC.

In its sample, this clonotype was seen many times. This rearrangement joins TRBV5-1 to TRBJ1-1; D is uncertain. V shed 4 bases and J shed 4 bases, with 11 bases lying between them. In germline, CDR1 is SGHRS, CDR2 YFSETQ. The CDR3 length is 13 residues. The CDR3 protein is CASSRGGPTEAFF. The CDR3 region has the DNA TGCGCCAGCAGCCGGGGTGGGCCCACTGAAGCTTTCTTT.

There are many counts of this clonotype. The chain is built from TRBV28 and TRBJ2-5; D unclear. The V end was cut by 6 bases, the J end by 4 bases, with 3 bases between. This CDR3 region has 10 residues. Germline CDR1 MDHEN, CDR2 SYDVKM. The DNA for the CDR3 is TGTGCCAGCAGCAGAGAGACCCAGTACTTC. It translates to CASSRETQYF.

This clonotype was seen ten or more times. The CDR3, as DNA: TGTGCCAGCAGGCCCCAGGGACCTGGAAACACCATATATTTT. Translating gives CASRPQGPGNTIYF. The V call is TRBV2, the J call TRBJ1-3; possible D gene TRBD1, 5 bases. V lost 6 bases and J lost 2, with 11 bases in between. The CDR3 spans 14 residues. Germline V CDR1 and CDR2: SNHLY, FYNNEI.